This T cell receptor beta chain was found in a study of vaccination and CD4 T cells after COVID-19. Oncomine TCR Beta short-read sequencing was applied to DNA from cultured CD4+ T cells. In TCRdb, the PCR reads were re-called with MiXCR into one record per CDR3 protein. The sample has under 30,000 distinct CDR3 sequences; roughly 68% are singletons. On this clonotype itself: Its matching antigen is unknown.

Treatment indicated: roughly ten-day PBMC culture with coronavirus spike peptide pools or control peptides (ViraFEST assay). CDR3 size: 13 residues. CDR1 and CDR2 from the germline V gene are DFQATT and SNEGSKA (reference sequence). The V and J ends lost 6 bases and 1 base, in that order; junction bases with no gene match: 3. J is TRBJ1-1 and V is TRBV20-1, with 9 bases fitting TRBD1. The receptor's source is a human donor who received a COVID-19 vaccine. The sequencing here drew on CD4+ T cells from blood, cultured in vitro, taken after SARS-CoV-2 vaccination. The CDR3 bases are TGCAGTGCACCGGGACAGGGGAACACTGAAGCTTTCTTT. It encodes CSAPGQGNTEAFF.